This T cell receptor beta chain was documented in a study of blood T cells in healthy people across ages. Study information: T cells yielded about one barcoded beta molecule per two cells through template switching.

Next came a second PCR, run for roughly 6 to 11 cycles, which used a sample-barcoded 5' primer along with a J-beta primer mix. MiXCR, run by TCRdb on the 5' RACE reads, gives a single entry per CDR3 protein. The table records about 1.5 million distinct CDR3 sequences, approximately 39% of them present only once. A word on this clonotype: The antigen remains unidentified.

CDR1 and CDR2 (germline): SGHTA, FQGNSA. The CDR3 is 15 amino acids. Trimming pared 1 base from V and 8 bases from J, leaving 14 bases between. Study-wide results and caveats: CMV status of donors was not determined, possibly confounding expanded clonotype changes.

Healthy Caucasian individuals from Russia aged about 6 to 90 were enrolled as donors. This chain links TRBV7-2 with TRBJ1-4, with D tentatively TRBD1 (5 bases). Source material: blood. The TCR originated in a woman aged 18-29 years in good health. CDR3 loop: CASSLGSQGREKLFF. The CDR3 region has the DNA TGTGCCAGCAGCTTAGGTAGCCAGGGTAGAGAAAAACTGTTTTTT.